The 28 T cell receptor beta chains presented below share a single source sample, sequenced in a study of breast tumors, draining lymph nodes, adjacent tissues. MiXCR was run by TCRdb on the multiplex PCR reads, yielding one entry per CDR3 protein. The sample yields about 180,000 distinct CDR3 sequences, 30% to 35% seen once. Samples came from axillary lymph nodes draining the breast cancer. Sequencing input: axillary lymph node tissue. These receptors came from a female donor with breast cancer. Some clones in this sample may be carry-over from other donors' samples.

On this clonotype itself: Likely a read error: the CDR3 ends without its conserved phenylalanine or tryptophan. CDR3 amino acids: CASSLGTSAHHEQYL. The CDR3 DNA reads TGTGCCAGCAGCCTCGGGACTAGCGCACACCACGAGCAGTACCTC. The chain has TRBV7-9 and TRBJ2-7; 10 nucleotides match TRBD2. The CDR3 has 15 residues. Trimming at V came to 5 bases and at J to 5 bases, leaving 9 bases not matched to a gene. Germline V gives CDR1 SEHNR, CDR2 FQNEAQ (reference sequence).

The chain uses TRBV19 and TRBJ1-4; 10 nucleotides match TRBD1. The CDR3 spans 14 residues. Germline lookup yields CDR1 LNHDA and CDR2 SQIVND (reference sequence). V shed 4 bases, J shed 8 bases, and the junction held 4 bases outside the gene matches. As DNA, the CDR3 is TGTGCCAGTAGTACCCGGGACAGGGGAGAAAAACTGTTTTTT. This gives the protein CASSTRDRGEKLFF.

At least ten counts were recorded for this clonotype. The chain couples TRBV19 to TRBJ1-2; D remains ambiguous. Trimming removed 5 bases from V and 1 base from J, with 5 bases in between. Per germline, CDR1 LNHDA and CDR2 SQIVND (reference sequence). This CDR3 spans 12 amino acids. CDR3 in amino acids: CASSLYNYGYTF. CDR3 DNA: TGTGCCAGTAGTCTGTATAACTATGGCTACACCTTC. The variable domain in full, completed from reference TRBV19 and TRBJ1-2, reads DGGITQSPKYLFRKEGQNVTLSCEQNLNHDAMYWYRQDPGQGLRLIYYSQIVNDFQKGDIAEGYSVSREKKESFPLTVTSAQKNPTAFYLCASSLYNYGYTFGSGTRLTVV.

This clonotype has at least ten counts. This chain uses TRBV7-2 with TRBJ2-3; 13 positions agree with TRBD2. This CDR3 region has 16 residues. V lost 5 bases to trimming and J lost 8 bases; unmatched junction nucleotides: 10. Germline CDR1 SGHTA, CDR2 FQGNSA. The CDR3 DNA reads as TGTGCCAGCAGCCCACTGACTAGCGGGGGGCCCTCTACGCAGTATTTT. Its translation: CASSPLTSGGPSTQYF. The full variable domain, with the rest looked up from reference TRBV7-2 and TRBJ2-3, is GAGVSQSPSNKVTEKGKDVELRCDPISGHTALYWYRQSLGQGLEFLIYFQGNSAPDKSGLPSDRFSAERTGGSVSTLTIQRTQQEDSAVYLCASSPLTSGGPSTQYFGPGTRLTVL.

This clonotype has a handful of counts. A read error may produce the germline difference seen at one junction end. This chain uses TRBV12-3 or TRBV12-4 with TRBJ1-6; D is possibly TRBD1 (5 bases). The CDR3 sequence is 16 residues long. CDR3 amino acids: CASSLRGARANSPHHF. Here the CDR3 DNA reads TGTGCCAGCAGTTTAAGAGGTGCCAGGGCGAATTCACCCCACCACTTT.

The table lists this clonotype with a few counts. A much larger clone differs by one base, so this may be a read error. The gene calls are TRBV4-1 and TRBJ2-7; tentative D call: TRBD1 (5 bases). CDR1 is MGHRA and CDR2 is YSYEKL in the germline V gene. V was clipped by 0 bases and J by 3 bases, with 9 bases between them. The CDR3 is made up of 14 amino acids. CDR3 in DNA: TGCGCCAGCAGCCAAGAGGGCAGGGACTACGAGCAGTACGTC. Translation gives CASSQEGRDYEQYV.

There are many counts of this clonotype. The chain recombines TRBV7-2 with TRBJ2-7, with D perhaps TRBD2 (6 bases). There are 13 residues in the CDR3. Germline V gives CDR1 SGHTA, CDR2 FQGNSA. V gave up 3 bases and J gave up 3 bases, with 9 bases separating them. The CDR3 region has the DNA TGTGCCAGCAGCTTTCGGGGGTTCTACGAGCAGTACTTC. Its protein is CASSFRGFYEQYF.

This clonotype was seen ten or more times. The chain combines TRBV7-6 with TRBJ2-3, with a possible D match to TRBD1 (5 bases). Germline V gene data show CDR1 as SGHVS and CDR2 as FNYEAQ. The CDR3 runs 15 residues. V shed 3 bases and J shed 4 bases, with 14 bases lying between them. The CDR3 loop is CASSLTSGWADTQYF. CDR3 DNA sequence: TGTGCCAGCAGCTTGACGTCAGGGTGGGCAGATACGCAGTATTTT.

This clonotype was seen many times. The chain uses TRBV15 and TRBJ2-1; no reliable D call. CDR3 length: 14 amino acids. V dropped 0 bases and J dropped 6 bases, with 9 bases sitting between them. Germline V CDR1 and CDR2: LNHNV, YYDKDF (reference sequence). CDR3 region: CATSRDQASNEQFF. The CDR3 DNA follows: TGTGCCACCAGCAGAGATCAGGCGAGCAATGAGCAGTTCTTC.

This clonotype was detected many times. The CDR3 DNA reads TGTGCCAGCTCACCTCGTCGGGACACATCGGGGGGCTACACCTTC. It is translated as CASSPRRDTSGGYTF. The rearrangement uses TRBV18 and TRBJ1-2; D may be TRBD1 (6 bases). This CDR3 has 15 amino acids. Trimming left V 3 bases short and J 8 bases short, with 19 bases between. Germline values: CDR1 KGHSH, CDR2 LQKENI.

Many counts were recorded for this clonotype. CDR3 bases: TGTGCCAGCACTCCACAGGGGATGGGAACGCAGTATTTT. This gives the protein CASTPQGMGTQYF. The chain is built from TRBV6-1 and TRBJ2-3; 7 bases match TRBD1. Germline V gives CDR1 MNHNS, CDR2 SASEGT. V shed 7 bases and J 9 bases; nucleotides not matched to a gene: 10. The CDR3 is 13 residues long.

This clonotype was seen many times. The chain combines TRBV12-3 or TRBV12-4 with TRBJ1-2; D might be TRBD1 (6 bases). With 5 bases removed from V and 0 bases from J, the gap between germline ends came to 7 bases. The CDR3 is 13 residues long. The CDR3 reads CASSRTANYGYTF. CDR3 coding DNA: TGTGCCAGCAGTCGGACAGCTAACTATGGCTACACCTTC.

This clonotype was found once. The chain combines TRBV10-3 with TRBJ1-5; perhaps TRBD1 as D (5 bases). This CDR3 has 16 amino acids. V lost 0 bases and J 11 bases, leaving 20 bases between the germline ends. Germline lookup yields CDR1 ENHRY and CDR2 SYGVKD. CDR3 sequence (DNA): TGTGCCATCAGTGAGTCAGGGGATCTTCGGACAAAGACCCAGCATTTT. The encoded protein is CAISESGDLRTKTQHF.

The genes are TRBV7-9 and TRBJ1-5; D gene uncertain. The CDR3 loop spans 12 amino acids. Germline CDR1 reads SEHNR; CDR2 reads FQNEAQ (reference sequence). V lost 3 bases to trimming and J lost 11 bases, with 11 bases between them. This CDR3 reads CASSFSGETQHF. As DNA, the CDR3 is TGTGCCAGCAGCTTTTCGGGAGAGACCCAGCATTTT.

This clonotype was counted ten times or more. J is TRBJ2-3 and V is TRBV24-1; D possibly corresponds to TRBD2 (6 bases). Trimming shortened V by 9 bases and J by 2 bases, and 14 bases separated the two germline ends. CDR1 is KGHDR and CDR2 is SFDVKD in the germline V gene. This CDR3 region has 14 residues. The CDR3 region has the DNA TGTGCCACCCGTTTCGGAGGGAACACAGATACGCAGTATTTT. This sequence encodes CATRFGGNTDTQYF.

In the case of this clonotype: This clone may be a read error of a much larger clone one base away. The rearrangement links TRBV20-1 to TRBJ1-2; TRBD1 is a possible D gene (5 bases). CDR3 length: 15 residues. Germline assignment: CDR1 DFQATT and CDR2 SNEGSKA (reference sequence). Trimming removed 0 bases at V and 4 bases at J, with 15 bases between. The CDR3, as DNA: TGCAGTGCTAGAGATCCGGGGCAGGTTTCCTATGGCTACACCTTC. This encodes CSARDPGQVSYGYTF.

This clonotype was counted ten times or more. This rearrangement joins TRBV2 to TRBJ2-1; D may be TRBD2 (6 bases). The CDR3 sequence is 13 residues long. The ends were cut back, 6 bases at V and 6 bases at J, with 12 bases in the middle. Germline lookup yields CDR1 SNHLY and CDR2 FYNNEI. The CDR3 DNA reads TGTGCCAGCAGCGGGAGTTTTGGCAATGAGCAGTTCTTC. Protein sequence: CASSGSFGNEQFF.

The chain couples TRBV27 to TRBJ2-1, with TRBD2 identical over 7 bases. The V gene's germline CDR1 is MNHEY and CDR2 SMNVEV (reference sequence). Trimming took 5 bases from V and 5 from J; bases not matched to a gene: 9. The CDR3 runs 15 residues. The CDR3, as DNA: TGTGCCAGCAGTGTTGGACTAGTTGCCGACAATGAGCAGTTCTTC. Encoded protein: CASSVGLVADNEQFF.

This clonotype was seen at least ten times. The chain couples TRBV9 to TRBJ1-3; D is ambiguous. This CDR3 region has 15 residues. Trimming removed 1 base from V and 2 bases from J, with 10 bases in between. CDR1 is SGDLS and CDR2 is YYNGEE in the germline V gene. CDR3 sequence reads: CASSVMTGPGNTIYF. CDR3 bases: TGTGCCAGCAGCGTAATGACCGGCCCTGGAAACACCATATATTTT.

This clonotype appeared a few times. The chain is built from TRBV5-6 and TRBJ2-4; a weak D match, TRBD1 (6 bases). The V end was cut by 3 bases, the J end by 12 bases, with 10 bases between. CDR1 is SGHDT and CDR2 is YYEEEE in the germline V gene. The CDR3 has 11 amino acids. The CDR3 loop reads CASSSQGHQYF. In DNA, the CDR3 is TGTGCCAGCAGCTCACAGGGTCATCAGTACTTC.

The chain has TRBV7-7 and TRBJ2-5, with 8 bases matching TRBD1. Unmatched junction bases numbered 7, after V lost 2 bases and J lost 2 bases. The CDR3 has 16 amino acids. Germline loops: CDR1 SSHAT, CDR2 FNYEAQ (reference sequence). CDR3 protein: CASSLLGTGGQETQYF. CDR3 nucleotide sequence: TGTGCCAGCAGCTTATTGGGTACAGGGGGGCAAGAGACCCAGTACTTC.

In this sample, this clonotype turned up many times. The chain carries TRBV7-8 and TRBJ1-4, with TRBD1 matching over 8 bases. Germline trimming cut 6 bases from V and 7 bases from J; bases unmatched to any gene: 13. This CDR3 contains 16 residues. Germline V gene data show CDR1 as SGHVS and CDR2 as FQNEAQ. CDR3 in DNA: TGTGCCAGCAGACAATCACGGGCAGGGGGCAGTGAAAAACTGTTTTTT. This codes for CASRQSRAGGSEKLFF.

This clonotype has at least ten counts. This chain connects TRBV20-1 to TRBJ2-2, with D possibly being TRBD2 (6 bases). CDR3 length: 16 residues. Germline loops: CDR1 DFQATT, CDR2 SNEGSKA (reference sequence). With 1 base removed from V and 5 bases from J, the gap between germline ends came to 17 bases. The CDR3 region is CSARGGVAEETGELFF. DNA of the CDR3: TGCAGTGCTAGAGGGGGAGTAGCGGAGGAGACCGGGGAGCTGTTTTTT.

This clonotype was recorded many times. This chain joins TRBV4-2 and TRBJ2-7; TRBD1 agrees at 8 bases. This CDR3 has 16 residues. The ends lost 0 bases at V and 4 bases at J; junction bases unmatched: 8. Germline-derived CDR1 and CDR2 are LGHNA and YNFKEQ. In nucleotides, the CDR3 is TGTGCCAGCAGCCAAGATCCGGACAGGGCGAATTACGAGCAGTACTTC. This translates into CASSQDPDRANYEQYF.

As for this clonotype: As the CDR3 is not closed by the conserved phenylalanine or tryptophan, this likely results from a read error. The chain's CDR3 is CASSVTSGPWGHIEQFL. In nucleotides, the CDR3 is TGTGCCAGCAGCGTGACTAGCGGACCTTGGGGCCACATTGAGCAGTTCCTC. The rearrangement uses TRBV7-8 and TRBJ2-1, with 9 bases lining up with TRBD2. The ends lost 5 bases at V and 9 bases at J; junction bases unmatched: 17. The CDR3 has 17 residues. Germline CDR1 and CDR2: SGHVS and FQNEAQ.

The V call is TRBV6-5, the J call TRBJ2-3; 8 nucleotides match TRBD2. Trimming cost V 7 bases and J 1 base; bases outside gene matches: 4. CDR1 and CDR2 (germline): MNHEY, SVGAGI. CDR3 length equals 14 residues. Here the CDR3 reads CASTRGGGTDTQYF. For the CDR3, the DNA is TGTGCCAGCACCCGGGGGGGGGGCACAGATACGCAGTATTTT.

The V gene is TRBV7-9, the J gene TRBJ1-4; D possibly corresponds to TRBD1 (6 bases). Germline V gene data show CDR1 as SEHNR and CDR2 as FQNEAQ (reference sequence). Deletions cut 6 bases from V and 4 bases from J, with 15 bases between. The CDR3 consists of 15 residues. CDR3 region: CASRNRGPLNEKLFF. In DNA form, the CDR3 reads TGTGCCAGCAGAAATCGGGGGCCGCTTAATGAAAAACTGTTTTTT.

This clonotype was found many times. The chain has TRBV19 and TRBJ1-5; D not resolved. V lost 1 base and J 16 bases, leaving 11 bases between the germline ends. This CDR3 spans 11 amino acids. From germline, CDR1 is LNHDA and CDR2 SQIVND (reference sequence). The CDR3 region has the DNA TGTGCCAGTAGTATAGGTGGACTCCACCATTTT. Encoded protein: CASSIGGLHHF.